The 17 T cell receptor beta chains below were found in one sample sequenced in a study of blood T cell repertoires in COVID-19. Clones were sequenced by immunoSEQ multiplex PCR, and TCRdb holds only the in-frame ones, with some missing. The data show some 250,000 clones, around 92% seen once. Sequencing was carried out using PBMCs or T cells enriched from blood (not recorded which). The receptors here all came from a woman between 25 and 40 years old with acute COVID-19.

This rearrangement joins TRBV10-3 to TRBJ2-1; TRBD2 agrees at 7 bases. The CDR3 contains 16 residues. V lost 7 bases to trimming and J lost 6 bases; unmatched junction nucleotides: 15. Germline V lookup: CDR1 ENHRY, CDR2 SYGVKD. The CDR3 DNA is TGTGCCATCAACGAAGGTCGGGGGGATGGATTCAATGAGCAGTTCTTC. This encodes CAINEGRGDGFNEQFF.

J is TRBJ2-1 and V is TRBV7-3; D possibly corresponds to TRBD2 (7 bases). The CDR3 covers 15 residues. Trimming removed 4 bases at V and 5 bases at J, with 15 bases between. Germline CDR1 is SGHTA and CDR2 is FQGTGA. The CDR3 loop is CASSSLGGPDNEQFF. DNA of the CDR3: TGTGCCAGCAGCTCATTGGGGGGGCCGGACAATGAGCAGTTCTTC.

This clone appeared once. The V and J genes are TRBV29-1 and TRBJ1-2; 7 nucleotides agree with TRBD1. Germline CDR1 reads SQVTM; CDR2 reads ANQGSEA. V was pared by 2 bases and J by 8 bases, with 11 bases of the junction left unmatched. This CDR3 spans 14 amino acids. CDR3 coding DNA: TGCAGCGTTGAAAAGGGGATGGGACAGTCGGGCTACACCTTC. Its protein is CSVEKGMGQSGYTF.

The genes are TRBV5-6 and TRBJ1-2, with a possible D match to TRBD1 (5 bases). CDR3 length: 14 residues. V lost 9 bases and J lost 4, with 19 bases in between. Per germline, CDR1 SGHDT and CDR2 YYEEEE. Here the CDR3 reads CATVPRRVGYGYTF. The DNA of the CDR3 is TGTGCCACCGTCCCCCGCAGGGTCGGCTATGGCTACACCTTC.

The chain carries TRBV28 and TRBJ2-7; 10 positions match TRBD1. Germline values: CDR1 MDHEN, CDR2 SYDVKM. The V and J ends lost 6 bases and 1 base, in that order; junction bases with no gene match: 6. CDR3 length equals 15 residues. The CDR3 bases are TGTGCCAGCAGGACAGGGGGCGAAGGATCCTACGAGCAGTACTTC. This encodes CASRTGGEGSYEQYF.

J is TRBJ2-1 and V is TRBV6-5; 7 positions match TRBD1. J was trimmed by 3 bases and V by 6 bases; bases with no gene match: 2. This CDR3 has 13 residues. Germline V CDR1 and CDR2: MNHEY, SVGAGI. CDR3 sequence reads: CASRRQGYNEQFF. Written as DNA, the CDR3 is TGTGCCAGCAGGAGACAGGGCTACAATGAGCAGTTCTTC.

The chain is built from TRBV6-5 and TRBJ2-2; 9 positions agree with TRBD1. V lost 6 bases to trimming and J lost 4 bases; unmatched junction nucleotides: 3. Germline CDR1 MNHEY, CDR2 SVGAGI. The CDR3 consists of 14 residues. The CDR3 loop reads CASSWDRATGELFF. In nucleotides, the CDR3 is TGTGCCAGCAGCTGGGACAGGGCCACCGGGGAGCTGTTTTTT.

The chain links TRBV28 to TRBJ1-2; D uncertain. The CDR3 covers 15 residues. The ends were cut back, 4 bases at V and 1 base at J, with 13 bases in the middle. Germline CDR1 and CDR2: MDHEN and SYDVKM. The CDR3 DNA follows: TGTGCCAGCAGTTCGGCGGGCGCAAGTAACTATGGCTACACCTTC. The encoded protein is CASSSAGASNYGYTF.

This chain links TRBV9 with TRBJ2-6; D call uncertain. Trimming took off 0 bases at V and 0 bases at J, with 7 bases between the two ends. From germline, CDR1 is SGDLS and CDR2 YYNGEE. The CDR3 length is 16 residues. CDR3 residues: CASSVDGSSGANVLTF. The CDR3 coding sequence is TGTGCCAGCAGCGTAGACGGTTCCTCTGGGGCCAACGTCCTGACTTTC.

This clone was recorded only once. The CDR3 DNA reads TGCGCCAGCAGCCGGGGCCACAGGGAGAACACTGAAGCTTTCTTT. Amino acids: CASSRGHRENTEAFF. The chain employs TRBV4-1 and TRBJ1-1, with D possibly matching TRBD1 (6 bases). V was shortened by 4 bases and J by 1 base, with 13 bases between the two germline ends. CDR1 and CDR2 from the germline V gene are MGHRA and YSYEKL. The CDR3 is 15 amino acids.

The chain uses TRBV25-1 and TRBJ1-1, with 7 bases matching TRBD1. Unmatched junction bases numbered 10, after V lost 8 bases and J lost 4 bases. This CDR3 has 14 amino acids. Germline V gene data show CDR1 as MGHDK and CDR2 as SYGVNS. CDR3 residues: CASDQGGRGTEAFF. The CDR3 DNA sequence: TGTGCCAGCGATCAGGGGGGTAGAGGCACTGAAGCTTTCTTT.

This chain uses TRBV6-5 with TRBJ1-1; D perhaps matches TRBD1 (6 bases). The V gene's germline CDR1 is MNHEY and CDR2 SVGAGI. This CDR3 is built from 14 residues. V was clipped by 7 bases and J by 3 bases, with 15 bases between them. CDR3 loop: CASKGTFTYTEAFF. The DNA of the CDR3 is TGTGCCAGCAAAGGGACATTCACCTACACTGAAGCTTTCTTT.

This rearrangement joins TRBV15 to TRBJ1-4, with D tentatively TRBD1 (5 bases). V dropped 6 bases and J dropped 4 bases, with 15 bases sitting between them. CDR1 LNHNV and CDR2 YYDKDF come from the germline V gene (reference sequence). This CDR3 is 15 amino acids long. CDR3 DNA sequence: TGTGCCACCAGGCCCAGGGATTCTGTTAATGAAAAACTGTTTTTT. Amino acid sequence: CATRPRDSVNEKLFF.

The V gene is TRBV4-1, the J gene TRBJ1-4, with D perhaps matching TRBD1 (5 bases). Trimming took off 3 bases at V and 8 bases at J, with 16 bases between the two ends. CDR1 is MGHRA and CDR2 is YSYEKL in the germline V gene. This CDR3 is 15 amino acids long. The CDR3 sequence is CASSQGGRRGEKLFF. As DNA, the CDR3 is TGCGCCAGCAGCCAGGGAGGACGACGGGGGGAAAAACTGTTTTTT.

This rearrangement joins TRBV9 to TRBJ2-7; D is undetermined. Germline lookup yields CDR1 SGDLS and CDR2 YYNGEE. The CDR3 totals 14 residues. V lost 0 bases to trimming and J lost 3 bases, with 10 bases between them. CDR3 sequence: CASSVGPYSYEQYF. CDR3 sequence (DNA): TGTGCCAGCAGCGTAGGTCCCTATAGCTACGAGCAGTACTTC.

The rearrangement links TRBV24-1 to TRBJ2-7; perhaps TRBD1 as D (6 bases). The V end was cut by 4 bases, the J end by 2 bases, with 14 bases between. The CDR3 sequence is 15 residues long. The germline V gene encodes CDR1 KGHDR and CDR2 SFDVKD. DNA of the CDR3: TGTGCCACCAGTGACCCCGGGACAAACCCCTACGAGCAGTACTTC. This gives the protein CATSDPGTNPYEQYF.

The genes are TRBV5-1 and TRBJ2-1; possible D gene TRBD2, 5 bases. CDR3 length: 13 residues. CDR1 and CDR2 from the germline V gene are SGHRS and YFSETQ. Trimming left V 0 bases short and J 5 bases short, with 6 bases between. The CDR3 DNA sequence: TGCGCCAGCAGCTTGGGAGGGCACAATGAGCAGTTCTTC. This translates into CASSLGGHNEQFF.